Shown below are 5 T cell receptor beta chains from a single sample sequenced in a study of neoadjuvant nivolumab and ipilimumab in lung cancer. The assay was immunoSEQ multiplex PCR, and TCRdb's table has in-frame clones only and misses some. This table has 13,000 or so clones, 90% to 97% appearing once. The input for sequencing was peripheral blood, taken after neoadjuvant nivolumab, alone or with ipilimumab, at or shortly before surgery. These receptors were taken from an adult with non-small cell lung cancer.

CDR3 DNA: TGTGCCTCTGACGAGGGACCCGGGATTAACTATGGCTACACCTTC. It codes for CASDEGPGINYGYTF. V is TRBV30 and J is TRBJ1-2; D is possibly TRBD1 (5 bases). The germline V gene encodes CDR1 GTSNPN and CDR2 SVGIG (reference sequence). Deletions cut 7 bases from V and 1 base from J, with 19 bases between. The CDR3 covers 15 residues.

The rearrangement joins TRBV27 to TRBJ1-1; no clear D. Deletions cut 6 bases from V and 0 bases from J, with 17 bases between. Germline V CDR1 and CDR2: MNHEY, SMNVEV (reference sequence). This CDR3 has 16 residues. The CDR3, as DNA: TGTGCCAGCAGCCTTGGGAGTCCTAATATGAACACTGAAGCTTTCTTT. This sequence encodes CASSLGSPNMNTEAFF.

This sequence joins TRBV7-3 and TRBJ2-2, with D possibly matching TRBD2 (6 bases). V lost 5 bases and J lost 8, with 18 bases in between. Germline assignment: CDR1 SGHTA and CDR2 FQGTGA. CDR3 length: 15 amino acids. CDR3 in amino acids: CASSPLRGMAGELFF. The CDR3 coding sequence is TGTGCCAGCAGCCCCCTCCGGGGGATGGCGGGGGAGCTGTTTTTT.

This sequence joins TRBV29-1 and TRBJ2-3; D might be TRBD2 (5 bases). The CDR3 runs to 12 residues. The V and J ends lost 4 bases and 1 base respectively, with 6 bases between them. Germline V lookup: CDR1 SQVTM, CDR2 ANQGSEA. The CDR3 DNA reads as TGCAGCGTTGTTAGCGGCACAGATACGCAGTATTTT. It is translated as CSVVSGTDTQYF.

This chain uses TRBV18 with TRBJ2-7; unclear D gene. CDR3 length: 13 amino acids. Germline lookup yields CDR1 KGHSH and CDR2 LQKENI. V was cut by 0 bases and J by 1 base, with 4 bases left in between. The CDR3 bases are TGTGCCAGCTCACCACCCTCATCCTACGAGCAGTACTTC. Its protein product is CASSPPSSYEQYF. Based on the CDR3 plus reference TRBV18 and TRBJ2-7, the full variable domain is NAGVMQNPRHLVRRRGQEARLRCSPMKGHSHVYWYRQLPEEGLKFMVYLQKENIIDESGMPKERFSAEFPKEGPSILRIQQVVRGDSAAYFCASSPPSSYEQYFGPGTRLTVT.